These 20 T cell receptor beta chains were all obtained from the same sample, sequenced in a study of blood T cell repertoires in COVID-19 (dated by TCRdb to 2020 to 2022). Receptor libraries were prepared by the immunoSEQ multiplex PCR assay. The table comes from immuneACCESS by way of TCRdb, which keeps in-frame sequences with V and J called. Part of the clones is missing from these tables; in studies checked, under half for an unresolved V gene and the rest for unknown reasons. The sample contains around 450,000 clones, approximately 90% of them found a single time. In total, the top ten clones hold about 4.5% of the sample. The specimen was peripheral blood. The receptors here all came from a woman aged 25 to 39 with acute or convalescent COVID-19.

The chain couples TRBV6-5 to TRBJ1-4, with a possible D match to TRBD1 (6 bases). The V gene lost 5 bases and the J gene lost 2 bases, with 9 bases spanning the gap. CDR1 MNHEY and CDR2 SVGAGI come from the germline V gene. This CDR3 has 14 amino acids. The CDR3 DNA reads as TGTGCCAGCAGTCAACAGGGCACTAATGAAAAACTGTTTTTT. Residues: CASSQQGTNEKLFF.

This chain joins TRBV19 and TRBJ2-3; TRBD1 matches at 7 bases. The germline V gene has CDR1 LNHDA and CDR2 SQIVND (reference sequence). Trimming cost V 5 bases and J 1 base; bases outside gene matches: 9. The CDR3 totals 16 residues. CDR3 sequence: CASSFTLGQRTDTQYF. Here the CDR3 DNA reads TGTGCCAGTAGTTTCACCCTGGGACAGCGCACAGATACGCAGTATTTT.

DNA of the CDR3: TGTGCCACCGGTCGGGCGGGGTCCACAGATACGCAGTATTTT. This sequence encodes CATGRAGSTDTQYF. This chain connects TRBV24-1 to TRBJ2-3; D possibly corresponds to TRBD2 (6 bases). Trimming took off 9 bases at V and 2 bases at J, with 14 bases between the two ends. The CDR3 is 14 amino acids. Germline CDR1 reads KGHDR; CDR2 reads SFDVKD.

This clone is a singleton in its sample. The rearrangement joins TRBV9 to TRBJ2-4, with D maybe TRBD1 (6 bases). Trimming shortened V by 0 bases and J by 5 bases, and 15 bases separated the two germline ends. This CDR3 has 16 residues. Per germline, CDR1 SGDLS and CDR2 YYNGEE. The CDR3 spells CASSVGLRTAENIQYF. Written as DNA, the CDR3 is TGTGCCAGCAGCGTAGGTCTTAGGACAGCGGAAAACATTCAGTACTTC.

This chain joins TRBV2 and TRBJ1-2, with 10 nucleotides matching TRBD1. This CDR3 is 13 amino acids long. The germline V gene encodes CDR1 SNHLY and CDR2 FYNNEI. The ends lost 7 bases at V and 6 bases at J; junction bases unmatched: 5. The DNA of the CDR3 is TGTGCCAGCATGTCGACAGGGGGCAATGGCTACACCTTC. This gives the protein CASMSTGGNGYTF.

V is TRBV7-9 and J is TRBJ2-7; D is perhaps TRBD1 (6 bases). With 1 base removed from V and 5 bases from J, the gap between germline ends came to 9 bases. Germline CDR1 and CDR2: SEHNR and FQNEAQ (reference sequence). This CDR3 contains 13 residues. CDR3: CASSLGTANEQYF. The CDR3 DNA is TGTGCCAGCAGCTTAGGGACAGCGAACGAGCAGTACTTC.

The chain joins TRBV28 to TRBJ2-7; 7 bases are shared with TRBD1. The germline V gene encodes CDR1 MDHEN and CDR2 SYDVKM. Trimming at V came to 4 bases and at J to 1 base, leaving 7 bases not matched to a gene. This CDR3 is built from 15 residues. CDR3: CASSSQGRGSYEQYF. The CDR3 DNA is TGTGCCAGCAGTTCACAGGGGCGTGGATCCTACGAGCAGTACTTC.

The table lists this clone with a count of one. In nucleotides, the CDR3 is TGTGCCAGCAGCCGGAATGGACAGCTTCCTAACTATGGCTACACCTTC. This codes for CASSRNGQLPNYGYTF. The rearrangement joins TRBV7-2 to TRBJ1-2; D is possibly TRBD1 (6 bases). The CDR3 has 16 residues. V was shortened by 5 bases and J by 0 bases, with 16 bases between the two germline ends. Germline V CDR1 and CDR2: SGHTA, FQGNSA.

DNA for the CDR3: TGCAGCGTTGTGGCAGGGAAAGGATTCGAGCAGTACTTC. Translation gives CSVVAGKGFEQYF. The chain has TRBV29-1 and TRBJ2-7, with D tentatively TRBD1 (5 bases). Germline CDR1 SQVTM, CDR2 ANQGSEA. The CDR3 has 13 amino acids. The V end was cut by 4 bases, the J end by 6 bases, with 16 bases between.

This rearrangement joins TRBV7-3 to TRBJ2-2; D is possibly TRBD2 (6 bases). The CDR3 consists of 16 residues. V shed 5 bases and J shed 1 base, with 14 bases lying between them. Per the germline V gene, CDR1 is SGHTA and CDR2 is FQGTGA. The DNA for the CDR3 is TGTGCCAGCAGCCCCTACGGGGGAAGGAACACCGGGGAGCTGTTTTTT. Translated: CASSPYGGRNTGELFF.

J is TRBJ2-1 and V is TRBV5-1, with D perhaps matching TRBD2 (6 bases). Trimming cost V 6 bases and J 5 bases, with 9 bases left between them. CDR1 and CDR2 (germline): SGHRS, YFSETQ. The CDR3 is 12 amino acids. CDR3: CASKWGDNEQFF. The DNA of the CDR3 is TGCGCCAGCAAATGGGGGGACAATGAGCAGTTCTTC.

In this sample, this clone turned up a few times. V and J are TRBV2 and TRBJ1-3; 9 bases agree with TRBD1. Germline V gene lookup returns CDR1 SNHLY and CDR2 FYNNEI. This CDR3 contains 16 residues. The ends lost 8 bases at V and 0 bases at J; junction bases unmatched: 8. CDR3: CASGGTGRFSGNTIYF. As DNA, the CDR3 is TGTGCCAGCGGGGGGACAGGGCGATTCTCTGGAAACACCATATATTTT.

The chain joins TRBV5-6 to TRBJ2-1; tentatively, D is TRBD2 (5 bases). The V gene's germline CDR1 is SGHDT and CDR2 YYEEEE. This CDR3 comprises 14 residues. Between the trimmed V and J ends, which lost 2 bases and 3 bases, there was a span of 9 bases. The CDR3 region is CASSFAGHYNEQFF. The CDR3 DNA reads TGTGCCAGCAGCTTCGCGGGCCACTACAATGAGCAGTTCTTC.

The chain links TRBV28 to TRBJ1-2; possibly TRBD1 for D (6 bases). This CDR3 region has 13 residues. Germline V gene lookup returns CDR1 MDHEN and CDR2 SYDVKM. The V end was cut by 10 bases, the J end by 5 bases, with 17 bases between. The CDR3 nucleotides are TGTGCCATCACCAACAGGGTCGGGTATGGCTACACCTTC. Its translation: CAITNRVGYGYTF.

The V gene is TRBV19, the J gene TRBJ2-3, with 7 bases lining up with TRBD1. Trimming at V came to 2 bases and at J to 5 bases, leaving 10 bases not matched to a gene. Germline CDR1 is LNHDA and CDR2 is SQIVND (reference sequence). The CDR3 covers 16 residues. CDR3 protein: CASSISDRVNVDTQYF. Written as DNA, the CDR3 is TGTGCCAGTAGTATATCCGACAGGGTGAACGTAGATACGCAGTATTTT.

The table lists this clone with a count of one. DNA of the CDR3: TGCGCCAGCAGTCACTCAGACATTCAGTACTTC. It translates to CASSHSDIQYF. This chain uses TRBV23-1 with TRBJ2-4; D uncertain. TRBV23-1 is an ORF, with its function uncertain. V lost 3 bases to trimming and J lost 8 bases, with 5 bases between them. The CDR3 loop spans 11 amino acids.

This chain links TRBV7-9 with TRBJ2-5; D may be TRBD1 (6 bases). V lost 6 bases, J lost 7 bases, and 15 bases lay in between. CDR3 length equals 13 residues. Germline CDR1 is SEHNR and CDR2 is FQNEAQ (reference sequence). This CDR3 is CASRRQDRRTQYF. The DNA of the CDR3 is TGTGCCAGCAGGCGACAGGATAGGAGGACCCAGTACTTC.

CDR3 nucleotides: TGTGCTAGTTCGGAGTTGAGGGCCCCTGGGGCCAACGTCCTGACTTTC. Translating it yields CASSELRAPGANVLTF. The rearrangement uses TRBV12-5 and TRBJ2-6; the D gene is possibly TRBD2 (5 bases). The CDR3 runs to 16 residues. Trimming pared 8 bases from V and 2 bases from J, leaving 16 bases between. CDR1 is LGHNT, CDR2 FRNRAP, per germline.

The chain couples TRBV18 to TRBJ2-3, with D unresolved. V dropped 0 bases and J dropped 4 bases, with 8 bases sitting between them. The CDR3 loop spans 14 amino acids. Germline V gene sequence: CDR1 KGHSH, CDR2 LQKENI. CDR3 residues: CASSPPSVPDTQYF. For the CDR3, the DNA is TGTGCCAGCTCACCACCGTCAGTTCCAGATACGCAGTATTTT.

This sequence joins TRBV28 and TRBJ2-2; a weak D match, TRBD2 (8 bases). Looked up from germline, CDR1 is MDHEN and CDR2 is SYDVKM. The V end was cut by 5 bases, the J end by 0 bases, with 13 bases between. The CDR3 contains 16 residues. The CDR3 loop reads CASSLSGTANTGELFF. The CDR3 nucleotides are TGTGCCAGCAGTCTTAGCGGGACAGCGAACACCGGGGAGCTGTTTTTT.